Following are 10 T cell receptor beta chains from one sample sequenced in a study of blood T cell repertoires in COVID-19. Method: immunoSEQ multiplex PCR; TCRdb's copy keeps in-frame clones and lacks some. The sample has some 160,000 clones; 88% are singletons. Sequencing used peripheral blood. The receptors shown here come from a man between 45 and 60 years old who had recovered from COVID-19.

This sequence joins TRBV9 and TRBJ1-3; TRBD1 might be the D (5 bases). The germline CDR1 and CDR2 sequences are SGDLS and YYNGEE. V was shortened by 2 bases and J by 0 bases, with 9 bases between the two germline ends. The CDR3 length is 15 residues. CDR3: CASSVWGDSGNTIYF. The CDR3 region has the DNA TGTGCCAGCAGCGTCTGGGGGGACTCTGGAAACACCATATATTTT.

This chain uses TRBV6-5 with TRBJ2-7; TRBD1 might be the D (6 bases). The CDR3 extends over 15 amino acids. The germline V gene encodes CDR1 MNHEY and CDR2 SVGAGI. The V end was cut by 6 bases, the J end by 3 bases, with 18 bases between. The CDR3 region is CASRSTGPSGYEQYF. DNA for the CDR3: TGTGCCAGCAGGTCAACAGGGCCGAGCGGCTACGAGCAGTACTTC.

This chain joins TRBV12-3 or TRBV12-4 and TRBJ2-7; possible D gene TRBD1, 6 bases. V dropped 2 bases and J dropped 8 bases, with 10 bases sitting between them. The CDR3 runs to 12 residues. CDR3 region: CASSLTTGKQYF. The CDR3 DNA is TGTGCCAGCAGTTTAACGACAGGCAAGCAGTACTTC.

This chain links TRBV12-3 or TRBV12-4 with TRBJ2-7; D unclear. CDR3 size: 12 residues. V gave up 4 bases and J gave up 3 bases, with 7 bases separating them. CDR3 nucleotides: TGTGCCAGCAGTTCAAACAGCTACGAGCAGTACTTC. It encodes CASSSNSYEQYF.

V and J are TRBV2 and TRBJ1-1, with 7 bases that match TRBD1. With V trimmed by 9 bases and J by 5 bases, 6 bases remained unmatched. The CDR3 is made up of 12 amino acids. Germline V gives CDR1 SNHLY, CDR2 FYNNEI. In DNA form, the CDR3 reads TGTGCCAGAATATCCAGGGGGACTGAAGCTTTCTTT. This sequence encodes CARISRGTEAFF.

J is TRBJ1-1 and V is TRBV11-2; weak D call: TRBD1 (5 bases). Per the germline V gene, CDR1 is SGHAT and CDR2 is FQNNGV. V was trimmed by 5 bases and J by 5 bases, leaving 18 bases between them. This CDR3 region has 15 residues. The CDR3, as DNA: TGTGCCAGCAGCGTCCTGCTGGGGGGATGGACTGAAGCTTTCTTT. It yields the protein CASSVLLGGWTEAFF.

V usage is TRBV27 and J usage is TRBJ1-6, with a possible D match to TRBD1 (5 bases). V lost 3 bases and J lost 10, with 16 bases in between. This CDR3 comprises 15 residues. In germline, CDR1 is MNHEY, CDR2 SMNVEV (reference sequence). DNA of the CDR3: TGTGCCAGCAGTTTCAGGGTTTCAGGAGCATCACCCCTCCACTTT. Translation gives CASSFRVSGASPLHF.

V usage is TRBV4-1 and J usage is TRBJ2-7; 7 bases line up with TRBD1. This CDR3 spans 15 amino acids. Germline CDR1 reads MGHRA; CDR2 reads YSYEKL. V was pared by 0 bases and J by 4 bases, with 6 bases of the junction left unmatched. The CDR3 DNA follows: TGCGCCAGCAGCCAAGATATCCGGGACAGATACGAGCAGTACTTC. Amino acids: CASSQDIRDRYEQYF.

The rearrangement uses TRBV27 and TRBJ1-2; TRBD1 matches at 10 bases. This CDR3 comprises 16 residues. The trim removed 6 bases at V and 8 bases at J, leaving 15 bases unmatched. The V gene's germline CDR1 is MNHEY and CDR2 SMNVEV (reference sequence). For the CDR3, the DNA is TGTGCCAGCAGAAACTACGGACAGGGGGAATGGGGCGGCTACACCTTC. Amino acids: CASRNYGQGEWGGYTF.

CDR3 sequence: CASSVLQGGAFF. The DNA for the CDR3 is TGTGCCAGCAGTGTGCTACAGGGTGGAGCTTTCTTT. V and J are TRBV12-3 or TRBV12-4 and TRBJ1-1; D possibly corresponds to TRBD1 (6 bases). The CDR3 has 12 residues. The V end lost 5 bases, the J end lost 10 bases, and 14 bases lay between the germline ends.